This T cell receptor (beta chain) was identified in a study of blood T cell repertoires in COVID-19. For the study at large: Italy, Spain and the United States were the sources of the convalescent and acute COVID-19 samples. Nucleic acid was either cDNA or gDNA, and it came from T cells, B-cell-depleted T cells, or PBMCs.

In the source study's methods: Amplification of reference gene primers provided the estimated nucleated cell counts. The table came from immunoSEQ multiplex PCR; TCRdb's copy has only in-frame clones and leaves some out. Clonal size and the V and J genes are those of that table, whereas D and trimming came from the DNA. The repertoire holds about 110,000 clones, less than 75% seen once, with over 6% in the top ten. With respect to this clone: The same CDR3 arises from other DNA sequences in this sample as well.

CDR1 and CDR2 from the germline V gene are SGHRS and YFSETQ. V shed 5 bases and J shed 1 base, with 8 bases lying between them. The CDR3 is 13 amino acids. Sequencing used peripheral blood. V gene TRBV5-1 combines with J gene TRBJ2-3, with D perhaps TRBD2 (6 bases). The TCR originated in a woman aged 55 to 70 with acute or convalescent COVID-19. CDR3 loop: CASSREGTDTQYF. CDR3 bases: TGCGCCAGCAGTAGGGAGGGCACAGATACGCAGTATTTT.